There are many counts of the clone carrying this TCR beta chain. What it binds is unknown. The sample comes from a study of T cells in Graves' hyperthyroidism and ophthalmopathy. Study-wide results and caveats: Blood also held most thyroid clonotypes expanded beyond 0.001. Model-based prediction identified ophthalmopathy a median about 7 months prior to its onset.

The TCR beta CDR3 regions underwent amplification using RNA transcripts as the source. The study used the HTBI primer set for a first-round RT-PCR of the TCR CDR3. MiXCR, applied by TCRdb to the multiplex PCR reads, yields one record per CDR3 protein. The sample gives hundreds of thousands of distinct CDR3 sequences, around 16% of which show up once; about 7.7% is in the top ten. The germline CDR1 and CDR2 sequences are SGHRS and YFSETQ. Between the trimmed V and J ends, which lost 4 bases and 4 bases, there was a span of 11 bases. The CDR3 has 13 residues. The source is a woman between 18 and 29 years old with Graves' hyperthyroidism. The chain joins TRBV5-1 to TRBJ1-1; D is perhaps TRBD1 (5 bases). The specimen sequenced was blood. The CDR3 sequence is CASSQDIGTEAFF. CDR3 in DNA: TGCGCCAGCAGCCAGGACATAGGCACTGAAGCTTTCTTT.